The 14 T cell receptor beta chains below were found in one sample sequenced in a study of T cell repertoires in cytomegalovirus infection. MiXCR, applied by TCRdb to the reads, yields one record per CDR3 protein. Seen here are a few hundred thousand distinct CDR3 sequences, approximately 15% observed once, and the top ten hold 40% to 55%. Material: CD8+ T cells from PBMCs. All receptors derive from a human donor in good health (CMV status not recorded). Some clones in this sample may be carry-over from other donors' samples.

Many counts were recorded for this clonotype. J is TRBJ1-1 and V is TRBV7-2, with D perhaps TRBD1 (5 bases). The CDR3 is made up of 13 amino acids. V was pared by 6 bases and J by 5 bases, with 13 bases between. The germline CDR1 and CDR2 sequences are SGHTA and FQGNSA. CDR3 protein: CASSIGRGTEAFF. The CDR3 bases are TGTGCCAGCAGTATCGGGAGGGGAACTGAAGCTTTCTTT. Complete variable domain (other parts from reference TRBV7-2 and TRBJ1-1): GAGVSQSPSNKVTEKGKDVELRCDPISGHTALYWYRQSLGQGLEFLIYFQGNSAPDKSGLPSDRFSAERTGGSVSTLTIQRTQQEDSAVYLCASSIGRGTEAFFGQGTRLTVV.

Ten or more counts support this clonotype. The chain uses TRBV7-2 and TRBJ1-5; no clear D gene. CDR3 length equals 15 residues. The V end lost 3 bases, the J end lost 1 base, and 10 bases lay between the germline ends. CDR1 SGHTA and CDR2 FQGNSA come from the germline V gene. DNA for the CDR3: TGTGCCAGCAGCTTGGAAGGGTTAAGCAATCAGCCCCAGCATTTT. Amino acids: CASSLEGLSNQPQHF. Using reference TRBV7-2 and TRBJ1-5 for the parts outside the CDR3, the full variable domain is GAGVSQSPSNKVTEKGKDVELRCDPISGHTALYWYRQSLGQGLEFLIYFQGNSAPDKSGLPSDRFSAERTGGSVSTLTIQRTQQEDSAVYLCASSLEGLSNQPQHFGDGTRLSIL.

This clonotype was seen many times. CDR3 region: CASSLEIPPDTQYF. The CDR3 nucleotides are TGTGCCAGCAGCTTAGAGATTCCCCCAGATACGCAGTATTTT. The genes are TRBV7-8 and TRBJ2-3, with D unclear. Trimming cost V 1 base and J 4 bases, with 9 bases left between them. Germline V gene data show CDR1 as SGHVS and CDR2 as FQNEAQ. The CDR3 extends over 14 amino acids.

This rearrangement joins TRBV4-2 to TRBJ2-2; D is undetermined. From germline, CDR1 is LGHNA and CDR2 YNFKEQ. V was clipped by 0 bases and J by 11 bases, with 10 bases between them. The CDR3 runs to 13 residues. The CDR3 sequence is CASSQEGRVELFF. Written as DNA, the CDR3 is TGTGCCAGCAGCCAAGAAGGACGGGTCGAGCTGTTTTTT.

The J gene is TRBJ1-1, the V gene TRBV27, with a weak D call TRBD1 (5 bases). Per germline, CDR1 MNHEY and CDR2 SMNVEV (reference sequence). The CDR3 has 14 amino acids. The V end was cut by 3 bases, the J end by 4 bases, with 12 bases between. CDR3 sequence (DNA): TGTGCCAGCAGTTTTTTTCGTGGGGGCACTGAAGCTTTCTTT. This gives the protein CASSFFRGGTEAFF.

CDR3 in DNA: TGCGCCAGCAGCCAAGTGAGTAACACTGAAGCTTTCTTT. Its protein product is CASSQVSNTEAFF. This chain connects TRBV4-3 to TRBJ1-1; D unresolved. This CDR3 is 13 amino acids long. CDR1 is LGHNA and CDR2 is YSLEER in the germline V gene. The V end lost 1 base, the J end lost 2 bases, and 5 bases lay between the germline ends.

In nucleotides, the CDR3 is TGTGCCAGCAGTCTTGGACAGGGCTATAGACAGCCCCAGCATTTT. This codes for CASSLGQGYRQPQHF. J is TRBJ1-5 and V is TRBV28; 8 bases map to TRBD1. J lost 7 bases, V lost 5 bases, and 10 bases had no gene match. Germline V gives CDR1 MDHEN, CDR2 SYDVKM. The CDR3 has 15 residues. Using reference TRBV28 and TRBJ1-5 for the parts outside the CDR3, the full variable domain is DVKVTQSSRYLVKRTGEKVFLECVQDMDHENMFWYRQDPGLGLRLIYFSYDVKMKEKGDIPEGYSVSREKKERFSLILESASTNQTSMYLCASSLGQGYRQPQHFGDGTRLSIL.

This chain connects TRBV19 to TRBJ2-1; D tentatively fits TRBD1 or TRBD2 (5 bases each). CDR1 and CDR2 (germline): LNHDA, SQIVND (reference sequence). V shed 7 bases and J shed 3 bases, with 13 bases lying between them. CDR3 length: 14 amino acids. The CDR3 is CASTDLGVYNEQFF. The DNA for the CDR3 is TGTGCCAGTACGGACTTAGGGGTCTACAATGAGCAGTTCTTC.

This clonotype turned up a few times. The chain has TRBV29-1 and TRBJ2-3; D perhaps matches TRBD1 (5 bases). V lost 0 bases and J lost 2, with 9 bases in between. The CDR3 consists of 14 residues. Germline CDR1 SQVTM, CDR2 ANQGSEA. CDR3: CSVEDRAATDTQYF. The DNA for the CDR3 is TGCAGCGTTGAAGACAGGGCGGCCACAGATACGCAGTATTTT.

The V gene is TRBV20-1, the J gene TRBJ2-7; 10 bases are shared with TRBD2. CDR1 is DFQATT and CDR2 is SNEGSKA in the germline V gene (reference sequence). V shed 0 bases and J 1 base; nucleotides not matched to a gene: 6. The CDR3 totals 16 residues. The CDR3, as DNA: TGCAGTGCTAGAGATCTGCGGGGACTAGCGTCCTACGAGCAGTACTTC. Protein product: CSARDLRGLASYEQYF.

The chain joins TRBV6-2 or TRBV6-3 to TRBJ2-1; D may be TRBD2 (6 bases). CDR3 length equals 17 residues. V was trimmed by 5 bases and J by 4 bases, leaving 21 bases between them. The germline gives CDR1 MNHEY, CDR2 SVGEGT. CDR3 nucleotide sequence: TGTGCCAGCAGTCGCCCCAGCCGGGGGTCGTTATACAATGAGCAGTTCTTC. It is translated as CASSRPSRGSLYNEQFF.

This clonotype was recorded at least ten times. The chain joins TRBV7-6 to TRBJ1-1; D may be TRBD1 (6 bases). Trimming shortened V by 3 bases and J by 5 bases, and 19 bases separated the two germline ends. The CDR3 is 16 amino acids. Germline V gene sequence: CDR1 SGHVS, CDR2 FNYEAQ. This CDR3 is CASSLGHRDILTEAFF. Here the CDR3 DNA reads TGTGCCAGCAGCTTGGGTCACCGGGACATTCTTACTGAAGCTTTCTTT.

This clonotype was detected ten times or more. This chain joins TRBV27 and TRBJ2-1; D gene uncertain. This CDR3 has 14 amino acids. Deletions cut 3 bases from V and 0 bases from J, with 6 bases between. From germline, CDR1 is MNHEY and CDR2 SMNVEV (reference sequence). CDR3 region: CASSFSSSYNEQFF. CDR3 DNA sequence: TGTGCCAGCAGTTTTAGTAGCTCCTACAATGAGCAGTTCTTC.

This clonotype has a count of ten or more. This chain connects TRBV28 to TRBJ2-7; D is possibly TRBD2 (5 bases). CDR3 length: 17 residues. V was pared by 4 bases and J by 2 bases, with 21 bases between. Germline CDR1 is MDHEN and CDR2 is SYDVKM. CDR3 DNA: TGTGCCAGCAGTTACTCACCCGAGGATCGGGAAACCTACGAGCAGTACTTC. Residues: CASSYSPEDRETYEQYF.